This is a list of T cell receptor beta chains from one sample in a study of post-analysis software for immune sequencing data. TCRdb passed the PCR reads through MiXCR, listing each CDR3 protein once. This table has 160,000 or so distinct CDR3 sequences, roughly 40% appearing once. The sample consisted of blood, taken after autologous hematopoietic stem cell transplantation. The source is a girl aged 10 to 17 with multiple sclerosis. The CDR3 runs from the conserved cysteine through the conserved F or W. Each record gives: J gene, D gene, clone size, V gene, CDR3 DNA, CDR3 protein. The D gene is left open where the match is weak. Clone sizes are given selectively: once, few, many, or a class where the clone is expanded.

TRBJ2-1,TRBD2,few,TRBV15,TGTGCCACAACTCGGTGGACTAGCGGGACGGGACACAATGAGCAGTTCTTC,CATTRWTSGTGHNEQFF
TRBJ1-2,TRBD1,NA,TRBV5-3,TGTGCCAGCACCTACGACAGGGAGCGCTACACCTTC,CASTYDRERYTF
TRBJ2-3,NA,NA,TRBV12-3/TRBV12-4,TGTGCCAGCAGTTCCACAGGGGGAGGGAACACAGATACGCAGTATTTT,CASSSTGGGNTDTQYF
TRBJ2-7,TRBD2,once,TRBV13,TGTGCCAGCAGCGCCCCTAGCGGGAGTTGCAATGAGCAGTACTTC,CASSAPSGSCNEQYF
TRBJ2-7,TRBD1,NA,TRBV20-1,TGCAGTGCTAGTACCCGGGACAGGGGCTACGAGCAGTACTTC,CSASTRDRGYEQYF
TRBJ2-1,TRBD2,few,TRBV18,TGTGCCAGCTCACCAATAGCGGGAATGGAGGGGTCCTACAATGAGCAGTTCTTC,CASSPIAGMEGSYNEQFF
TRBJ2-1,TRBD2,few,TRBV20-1,TGCAGTGCTAGAGCCCTAGGACTAGCTTACAATGAGCAGTTCTTC,CSARALGLAYNEQFF
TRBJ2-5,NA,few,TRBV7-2,TGTGCCAGCAGCTTAGTAGGGACGGAGACCCAGTACTTC,CASSLVGTETQYF
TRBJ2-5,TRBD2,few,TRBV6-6,TGTGCCAGCAGTTACCCGGGGAGGGTAGAGACCCAGTACTTC,CASSYPGRVETQYF
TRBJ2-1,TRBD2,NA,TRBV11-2,TGTGCCAGCAGGGAAGTTAGCGGGAGCTCCTACAATGAGCAGTTCTTC,CASREVSGSSYNEQFF
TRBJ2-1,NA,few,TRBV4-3,TGCGCCAGCAGCCAAGGTCTCCAGGCGAATGAGCAGTTCTTC,CASSQGLQANEQFF
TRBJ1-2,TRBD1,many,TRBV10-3,TGTGCCATCAGAGAATCCGGGACAGGAACTAACTATGGCTACACCTTC,CAIRESGTGTNYGYTF
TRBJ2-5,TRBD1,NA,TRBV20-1,TGCAGTGCTAGAAAACAGGGGGCGCTGGAAGAGACCCAGTACTTC,CSARKQGALEETQYF
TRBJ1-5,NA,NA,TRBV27,TGTGCCAGCAGTTTCCAGGGTAGCAATCAGCCCCAGCATTTT,CASSFQGSNQPQHF
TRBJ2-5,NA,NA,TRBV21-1,TGTGCCAGCAGCAAAGCTGCGGGAGCGCTGGAGACCCAGTACTTC,CASSKAAGALETQYF
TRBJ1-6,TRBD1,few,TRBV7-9,TGTGCCAGCAGCGACGCGGGACAGGGGACCCATAATTCACCCCTCCACTTT,CASSDAGQGTHNSPLHF
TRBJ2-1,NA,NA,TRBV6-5,TGTGCCAGCAAGCCGCAAACTCAAGAGACCCAGTTCTTC,CASKPQTQETQFF